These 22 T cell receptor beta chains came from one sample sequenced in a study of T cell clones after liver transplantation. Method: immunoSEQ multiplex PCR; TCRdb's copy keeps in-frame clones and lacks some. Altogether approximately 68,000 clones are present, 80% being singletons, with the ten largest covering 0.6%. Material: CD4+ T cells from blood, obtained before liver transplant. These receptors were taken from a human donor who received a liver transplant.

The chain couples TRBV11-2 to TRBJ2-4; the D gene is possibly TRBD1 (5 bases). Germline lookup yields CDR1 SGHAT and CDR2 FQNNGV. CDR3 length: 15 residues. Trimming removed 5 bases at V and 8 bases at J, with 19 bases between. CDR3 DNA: TGTGCCAGCAGCCAGAATTATCAGGGAAGGGACATTCAGTACTTC. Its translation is CASSQNYQGRDIQYF. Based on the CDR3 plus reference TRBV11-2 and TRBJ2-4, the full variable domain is EAGVAQSPRYKIIEKRQSVAFWCNPISGHATLYWYQQILGQGPKLLIQFQNNGVVDDSQLPKDRFSAERLKGVDSTLKIQPAKLEDSAVYLCASSQNYQGRDIQYFGAGTRLSVL.

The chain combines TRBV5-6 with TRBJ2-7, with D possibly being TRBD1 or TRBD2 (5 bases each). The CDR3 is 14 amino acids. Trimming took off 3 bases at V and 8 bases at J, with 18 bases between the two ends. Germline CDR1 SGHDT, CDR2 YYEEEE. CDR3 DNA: TGTGCCAGCAGCTCCCGACGGGGCCGGGGCCAGCAGTACTTC. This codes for CASSSRRGRGQQYF.

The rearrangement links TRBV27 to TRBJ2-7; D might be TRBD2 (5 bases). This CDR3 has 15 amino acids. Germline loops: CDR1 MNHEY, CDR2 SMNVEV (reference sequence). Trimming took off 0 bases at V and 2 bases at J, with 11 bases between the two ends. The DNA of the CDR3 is TGTGCCAGCAGTTTATCTATAGGCGGGCCCTACGAGCAGTACTTC. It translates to CASSLSIGGPYEQYF.

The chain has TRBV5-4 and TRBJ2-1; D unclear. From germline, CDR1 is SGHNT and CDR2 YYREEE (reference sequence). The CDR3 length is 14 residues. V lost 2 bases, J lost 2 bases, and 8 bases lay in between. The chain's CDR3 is CASSLVTAYNEQFF. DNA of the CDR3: TGTGCCAGCAGCTTAGTGACGGCCTACAATGAGCAGTTCTTC.

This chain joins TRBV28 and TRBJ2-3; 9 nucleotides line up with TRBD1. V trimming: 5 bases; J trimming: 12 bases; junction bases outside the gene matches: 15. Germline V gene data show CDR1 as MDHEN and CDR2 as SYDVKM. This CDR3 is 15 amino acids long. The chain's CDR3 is CASSPPGTGFPKQYF. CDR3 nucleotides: TGTGCCAGCAGTCCACCCGGGACAGGGTTCCCCAAACAGTATTTT.

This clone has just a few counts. The CDR3 loop reads CASRPGEASGRSYNEQFF. The CDR3, as DNA: TGTGCAAGTCGCCCCGGAGAAGCTAGCGGGAGGTCCTACAATGAGCAGTTCTTC. The chain employs TRBV12-2 and TRBJ2-1; the listed D gene, TRBD2, was not tested against the DNA. TRBV12-2 is termed a pseudogene. This CDR3 is built from 18 residues.

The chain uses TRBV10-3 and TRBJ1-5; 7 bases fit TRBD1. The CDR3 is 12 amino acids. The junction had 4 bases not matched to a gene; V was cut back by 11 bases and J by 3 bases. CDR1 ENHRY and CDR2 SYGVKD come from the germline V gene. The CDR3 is CALGQDNQPQHF. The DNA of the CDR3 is TGTGCCCTAGGACAGGACAATCAGCCCCAGCATTTT.

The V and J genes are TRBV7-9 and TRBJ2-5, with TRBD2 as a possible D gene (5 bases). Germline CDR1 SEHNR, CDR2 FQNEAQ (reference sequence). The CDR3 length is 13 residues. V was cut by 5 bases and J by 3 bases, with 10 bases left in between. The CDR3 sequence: CASSRGQEETQYF. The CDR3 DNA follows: TGTGCCAGCAGCCGCGGGCAGGAAGAGACCCAGTACTTC.

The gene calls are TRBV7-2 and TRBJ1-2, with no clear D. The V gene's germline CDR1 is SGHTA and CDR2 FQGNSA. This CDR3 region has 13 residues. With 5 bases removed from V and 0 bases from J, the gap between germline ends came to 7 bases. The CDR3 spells CASSPGTNYGYTF. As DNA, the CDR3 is TGTGCCAGCAGCCCCGGGACTAACTATGGCTACACCTTC.

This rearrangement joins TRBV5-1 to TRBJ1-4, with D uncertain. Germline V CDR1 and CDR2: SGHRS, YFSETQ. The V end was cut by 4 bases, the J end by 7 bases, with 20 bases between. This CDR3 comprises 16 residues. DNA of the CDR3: TGCGCCAGCAGCCCTAACGGGTGGGGATTCGGTGAAAAACTGTTTTTT. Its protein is CASSPNGWGFGEKLFF.

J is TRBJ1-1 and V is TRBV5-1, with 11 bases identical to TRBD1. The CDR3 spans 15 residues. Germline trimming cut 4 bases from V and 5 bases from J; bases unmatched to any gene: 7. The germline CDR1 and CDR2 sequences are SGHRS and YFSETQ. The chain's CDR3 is CASSPGQGVGTEAFF. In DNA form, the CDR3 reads TGCGCCAGCAGCCCGGGACAGGGGGTAGGGACTGAAGCTTTCTTT.

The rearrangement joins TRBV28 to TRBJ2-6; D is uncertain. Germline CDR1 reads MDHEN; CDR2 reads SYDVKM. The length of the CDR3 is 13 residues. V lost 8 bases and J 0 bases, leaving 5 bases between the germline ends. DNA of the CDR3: TGTGCCAGCGGCACCTCTGGGGCCAACGTCCTGACTTTC. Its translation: CASGTSGANVLTF.

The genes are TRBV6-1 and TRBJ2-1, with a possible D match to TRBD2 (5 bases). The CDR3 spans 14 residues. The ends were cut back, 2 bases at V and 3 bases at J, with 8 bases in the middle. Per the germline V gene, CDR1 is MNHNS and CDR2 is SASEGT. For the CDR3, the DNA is TGTGCCAGCAGTGAACCCCGGGACTACAATGAGCAGTTCTTC. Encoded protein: CASSEPRDYNEQFF.

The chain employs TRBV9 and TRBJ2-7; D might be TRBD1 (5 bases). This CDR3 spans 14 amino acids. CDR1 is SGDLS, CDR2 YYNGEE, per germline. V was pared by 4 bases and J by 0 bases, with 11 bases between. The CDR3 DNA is TGTGCCAGCAGCTCAAGGGGAAGCTCCTACGAGCAGTACTTC. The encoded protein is CASSSRGSSYEQYF.

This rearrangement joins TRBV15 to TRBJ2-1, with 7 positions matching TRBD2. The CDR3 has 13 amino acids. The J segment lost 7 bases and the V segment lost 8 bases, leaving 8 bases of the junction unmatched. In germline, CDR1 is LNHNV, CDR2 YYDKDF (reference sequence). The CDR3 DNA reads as TGTGCCACCGCGGGAGCGGCCGGGAATGAGCAGTTCTTC. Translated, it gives CATAGAAGNEQFF.

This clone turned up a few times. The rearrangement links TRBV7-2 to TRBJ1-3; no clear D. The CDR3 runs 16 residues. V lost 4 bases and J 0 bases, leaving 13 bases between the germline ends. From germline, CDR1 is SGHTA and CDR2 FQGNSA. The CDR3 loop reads CASSSGPGGSGNTIYF. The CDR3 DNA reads TGTGCCAGCAGCTCCGGACCCGGCGGCTCTGGAAACACCATATATTTT.

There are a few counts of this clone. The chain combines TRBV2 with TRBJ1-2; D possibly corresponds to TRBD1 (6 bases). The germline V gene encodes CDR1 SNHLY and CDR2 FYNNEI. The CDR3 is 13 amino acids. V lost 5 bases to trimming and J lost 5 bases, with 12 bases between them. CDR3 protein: CASSSGDLYGYTF. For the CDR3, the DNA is TGTGCCAGCAGTTCAGGGGATCTTTATGGCTACACCTTC. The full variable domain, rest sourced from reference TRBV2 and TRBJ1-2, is EPEVTQTPSHQVTQMGQEVILRCVPISNHLYFYWYRQILGQKVEFLVSFYNNEISEKSEIFDDQFSVERPDGSNFTLKIRSTKLEDSAMYFCASSSGDLYGYTFGSGTRLTVV.

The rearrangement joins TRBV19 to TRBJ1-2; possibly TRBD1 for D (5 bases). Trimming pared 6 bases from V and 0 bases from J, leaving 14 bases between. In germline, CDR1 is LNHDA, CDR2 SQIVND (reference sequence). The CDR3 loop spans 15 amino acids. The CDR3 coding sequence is TGTGCCAGTAGGGATAACGGGGCAGCTAACTATGGCTACACCTTC. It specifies CASRDNGAANYGYTF.

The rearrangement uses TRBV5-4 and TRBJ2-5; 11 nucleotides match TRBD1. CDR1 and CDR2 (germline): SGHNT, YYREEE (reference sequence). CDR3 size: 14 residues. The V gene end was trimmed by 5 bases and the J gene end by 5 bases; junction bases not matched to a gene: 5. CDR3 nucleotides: TGTGCCAGCAGGGGCCGGGACAGGGGGGAGACCCAGTACTTC. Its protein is CASRGRDRGETQYF.

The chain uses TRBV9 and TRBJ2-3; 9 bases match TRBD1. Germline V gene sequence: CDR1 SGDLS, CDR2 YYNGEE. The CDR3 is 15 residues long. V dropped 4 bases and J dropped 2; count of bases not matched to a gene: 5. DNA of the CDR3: TGTGCCAGCAGCTTGGGACAGGGCTACACAGATACGCAGTATTTT. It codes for CASSLGQGYTDTQYF.

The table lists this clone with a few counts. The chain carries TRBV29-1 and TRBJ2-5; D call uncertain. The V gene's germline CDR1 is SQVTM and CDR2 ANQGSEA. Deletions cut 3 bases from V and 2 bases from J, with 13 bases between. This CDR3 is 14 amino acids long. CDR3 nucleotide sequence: TGCAGCGTTGAGGGCAGAACAGATCAAGAGACCCAGTACTTC. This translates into CSVEGRTDQETQYF.

CDR3 sequence reads: CASSPQGATNEKLFF. In DNA form, the CDR3 reads TGTGCCAGCAGCCCTCAGGGGGCAACTAATGAAAAACTGTTTTTT. J is TRBJ1-4 and V is TRBV4-2, with 7 bases matching TRBD1. V trimming: 4 bases; J trimming: 0 bases; junction bases outside the gene matches: 2. CDR3 size: 15 residues. From germline, CDR1 is LGHNA and CDR2 YNFKEQ.